This is a list of T cell receptor beta chains from one sample in a study of cytomegalovirus exposure and HLA in healthy donors. Some clones are missing from TCRdb's copy, which holds only in-frame ones; the method was immunoSEQ multiplex PCR. The table records some 87,000 clones, 60% to 80% of them present only once. The sequenced sample consisted of PBMCs. Every receptor here comes from a man between 45 and 60 years old in good health and CMV-seropositive. Both conserved end residues are part of each CDR3.

CDR3aa	v_gene	j_gene
CASSATGGANYGYTF	TRBV9	TRBJ1-2
CAWNPLGRDLYF	TRBV30	TRBJ2-7
CASSANLAKPLDTQYF	TRBV7-2	TRBJ2-3
CASRQGDVSPLHF	TRBV2	TRBJ1-6
CASSEALRVAGNSPLHF	TRBV6-1	TRBJ1-6
CASSSGQGWEQYF	TRBV19	TRBJ2-7
CATSRGSGGAGNQPQHF	TRBV15	TRBJ1-5
CASSLFAGGQETQYF	TRBV7-2	TRBJ2-5
CASGSGGADTQYF	TRBV2	TRBJ2-3
CASIQGAGPSGYTF	TRBV19	TRBJ1-2
CASSYGKGGNTIYF	TRBV6-5	TRBJ1-3
CASSLDRGLVVGELFF	TRBV7-2	TRBJ2-2
CSADRASTDTQYF	TRBV29-1	TRBJ2-3
CASSPGLGQPQNF	TRBV9	TRBJ1-5
CASSPGMSFTSYNEQFF	TRBV5-1	TRBJ2-1
CASSRQGLREQYF	TRBV7-6	TRBJ2-7
CASSQTLGGGNEKLFF	TRBV4-2	TRBJ1-4
CASSQDLSSRVRLPQHF	TRBV4-1	TRBJ1-5
CASSLESGTASFF	TRBV11-2	TRBJ2-7
CASSLETSGGGEAQYF	TRBV5-4	TRBJ2-5
CASSMGRTTDTQYF	TRBV19	TRBJ2-3
CASSRDREGNGYTF	TRBV5-4	TRBJ1-2
CASSPGGGQETQYF	TRBV5-1	TRBJ2-5
CASSPAILSYEQYF	TRBV11-1	TRBJ2-7